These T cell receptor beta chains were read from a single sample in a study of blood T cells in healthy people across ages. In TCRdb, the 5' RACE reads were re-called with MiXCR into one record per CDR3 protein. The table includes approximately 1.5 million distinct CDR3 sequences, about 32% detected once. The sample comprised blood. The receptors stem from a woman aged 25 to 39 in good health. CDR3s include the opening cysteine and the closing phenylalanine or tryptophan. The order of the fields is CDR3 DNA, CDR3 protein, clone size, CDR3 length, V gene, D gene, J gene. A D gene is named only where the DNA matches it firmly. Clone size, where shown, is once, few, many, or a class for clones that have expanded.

cdr3_nt: TGTGCCAGCAGCTTAGGAGTTGGGGACCCGGTGTTCTTC; cdr3_aa: CASSLGVGDPVFF; clone_size: -; cdr3_length: 13; v_call: TRBV11-3; d_call: -; j_call: TRBJ2-1
cdr3_nt: TGTGCCATCAGTGAACAGGACCCCTACGAGCAGTACTTC; cdr3_aa: CAISEQDPYEQYF; clone_size: few; cdr3_length: 13; v_call: TRBV10-3; d_call: -; j_call: TRBJ2-7
cdr3_nt: TGTGCCAGCAGCCAGATGGGCGGAAATGAGCAGTTCTTC; cdr3_aa: CASSQMGGNEQFF; clone_size: once; cdr3_length: 13; v_call: TRBV3-1; d_call: -; j_call: TRBJ2-1
cdr3_nt: TGTGCCAGCAGCTTAGTTATTGGGGTAGACAATGAGCAGTTCTTC; cdr3_aa: CASSLVIGVDNEQFF; clone_size: many; cdr3_length: 15; v_call: TRBV7-8; d_call: -; j_call: TRBJ2-1
cdr3_nt: TGTGCCAGCAGTTTACTAGGGGGAGGGCGGGGCACCTACGAGCAGTACTTC; cdr3_aa: CASSLLGGGRGTYEQYF; clone_size: few; cdr3_length: 17; v_call: TRBV27; d_call: -; j_call: TRBJ2-7
cdr3_nt: TGTGCCAGCAGCACGGCCCCTGGCTCCTACAATGAGCAGTTCTTC; cdr3_aa: CASSTAPGSYNEQFF; clone_size: many; cdr3_length: 15; v_call: TRBV5-5; d_call: -; j_call: TRBJ2-1
cdr3_nt: TGTGCCGACGGGGGCCGGGACAGGGGGCCCCAAGAGACCCAGTACTTC; cdr3_aa: CADGGRDRGPQETQYF; clone_size: few; cdr3_length: 16; v_call: TRBV2; d_call: TRBD1; j_call: TRBJ2-5
cdr3_nt: TGCAGTGTCTCGGGGGGCGTAGCGGCCCCCAATGAGCAGTTCTTC; cdr3_aa: CSVSGGVAAPNEQFF; clone_size: -; cdr3_length: 15; v_call: TRBV20-1; d_call: -; j_call: TRBJ2-1
cdr3_nt: TGTGCCAGCAGCGCAGGCGGAGGAAGGGGGGCCAACGTCCTGACTTTC; cdr3_aa: CASSAGGGRGANVLTF; clone_size: -; cdr3_length: 16; v_call: TRBV9; d_call: -; j_call: TRBJ2-6
cdr3_nt: TGTGCCAGCAGTTTGTGGCCCCGGGAGCTGTTTTTT; cdr3_aa: CASSLWPRELFF; clone_size: -; cdr3_length: 12; v_call: TRBV28; d_call: -; j_call: TRBJ2-2
cdr3_nt: TGCGCCAGCAGCCAAGATGGAACCCGTTGGGCCCAGTACTTC; cdr3_aa: CASSQDGTRWAQYF; clone_size: -; cdr3_length: 14; v_call: TRBV4-1; d_call: -; j_call: TRBJ2-7
cdr3_nt: TGTGCCAGCAGCCGGGAGGCAGGGGCCAGGGGCAGCTACGAGCAGTACTTC; cdr3_aa: CASSREAGARGSYEQYF; clone_size: few; cdr3_length: 17; v_call: TRBV7-9; d_call: -; j_call: TRBJ2-7
cdr3_nt: TGTGCCAGCAGCGTAGTAGAGGGCGGCGGGGTTGATTCACCCCTCCACTTT; cdr3_aa: CASSVVEGGGVDSPLHF; clone_size: -; cdr3_length: 17; v_call: TRBV9; d_call: -; j_call: TRBJ1-6
cdr3_nt: TGTGCCAGCAGCCGGGCAGGAGGGACGGCCGTGTTCGAGACCCAGTACTTC; cdr3_aa: CASSRAGGTAVFETQYF; clone_size: -; cdr3_length: 17; v_call: TRBV3-1; d_call: -; j_call: TRBJ2-5
cdr3_nt: TGTGCCAGCAGTTACTCCACAGTGGATACGCAGTATTTT; cdr3_aa: CASSYSTVDTQYF; clone_size: few; cdr3_length: 13; v_call: TRBV6-6; d_call: -; j_call: TRBJ2-3
cdr3_nt: TGCAGCGTTGAGGGCAGGGCGTCCTACAATGAGCAGTTCTTC; cdr3_aa: CSVEGRASYNEQFF; clone_size: many; cdr3_length: 14; v_call: TRBV29-1; d_call: -; j_call: TRBJ2-1
cdr3_nt: TGTGCCAGCAGTGAATTTCTAGGGGCAGAGGGTGAGCAGTACTTC; cdr3_aa: CASSEFLGAEGEQYF; clone_size: -; cdr3_length: 15; v_call: TRBV6-1; d_call: -; j_call: TRBJ2-7
cdr3_nt: TGCAGTGCTAGAGAGACGACTAGCGGGTACAATGAGCAGTTCTTC; cdr3_aa: CSARETTSGYNEQFF; clone_size: once; cdr3_length: 15; v_call: TRBV20-1; d_call: TRBD2; j_call: TRBJ2-1
cdr3_nt: TGCGCCAGCAGCTTGGCCCCCCTGACCGGAGGGGAGACCCAGTACTTC; cdr3_aa: CASSLAPLTGGETQYF; clone_size: once; cdr3_length: 16; v_call: TRBV5-1; d_call: -; j_call: TRBJ2-5
cdr3_nt: TGTGCCAGCAGTGGGGGCTTCGCGGGAGGGAGGATCCCCTACAATGAGCAGTTCTTC; cdr3_aa: CASSGGFAGGRIPYNEQFF; clone_size: -; cdr3_length: 19; v_call: TRBV6-1; d_call: TRBD2; j_call: TRBJ2-1
cdr3_nt: TGTGCCAGCAGTTTTATATTAAACTATGGCTACACCTTC; cdr3_aa: CASSFILNYGYTF; clone_size: few; cdr3_length: 13; v_call: TRBV12-3/TRBV12-4; d_call: -; j_call: TRBJ1-2
cdr3_nt: TGTGCCAGCAGCTTAGTTTTAGGCTCCTACGAGCAGTACTTC; cdr3_aa: CASSLVLGSYEQYF; clone_size: many; cdr3_length: 14; v_call: TRBV7-2; d_call: -; j_call: TRBJ2-7
cdr3_nt: TGCGCCAGCAGCTTGTGGATCAGGGGGGGATGGGAGCAGTACTTC; cdr3_aa: CASSLWIRGGWEQYF; clone_size: few; cdr3_length: 15; v_call: TRBV5-1; d_call: -; j_call: TRBJ2-7
cdr3_nt: TGTGCCAGCAGTCCTGGACAGGGGGGGGAGCTGTTTTTT; cdr3_aa: CASSPGQGGELFF; clone_size: -; cdr3_length: 13; v_call: TRBV12-3/TRBV12-4; d_call: TRBD1; j_call: TRBJ2-2
cdr3_nt: TGTGCCAGCAGTTTTACAACTAGCGGGATAAGAAATACGCAGTATTTT; cdr3_aa: CASSFTTSGIRNTQYF; clone_size: -; cdr3_length: 16; v_call: TRBV27; d_call: TRBD2; j_call: TRBJ2-3
cdr3_nt: TGTGCCAGCAGCCCCTCCGGGACCGATATCTCCTACGAGCAGTACTTC; cdr3_aa: CASSPSGTDISYEQYF; clone_size: -; cdr3_length: 16; v_call: TRBV5-5; d_call: -; j_call: TRBJ2-7
cdr3_nt: TGCGCCAGCAGCCTCCGGACAGGGAGGGGCACCGGGGAGCTGTTTTTT; cdr3_aa: CASSLRTGRGTGELFF; clone_size: -; cdr3_length: 16; v_call: TRBV5-1; d_call: -; j_call: TRBJ2-2
cdr3_nt: TGTGCCAGCAGTTTAACGGCTCAGGGGAATTCACCCCTCCACTTT; cdr3_aa: CASSLTAQGNSPLHF; clone_size: -; cdr3_length: 15; v_call: TRBV27; d_call: -; j_call: TRBJ1-6
cdr3_nt: TGTGCCAGCAGCATGACTAGCGGGATTCGGGAGACCCAGTACTTC; cdr3_aa: CASSMTSGIRETQYF; clone_size: -; cdr3_length: 15; v_call: TRBV7-7; d_call: TRBD2; j_call: TRBJ2-5
cdr3_nt: TGTGCCAGCAGTCTGTTGGGGGAGGACACTGAAGCTTTCTTT; cdr3_aa: CASSLLGEDTEAFF; clone_size: few; cdr3_length: 14; v_call: TRBV6-5; d_call: -; j_call: TRBJ1-1
cdr3_nt: TGTGCCGGCAGTCCCGGGACAGGGAACGGCTACACCTTC; cdr3_aa: CAGSPGTGNGYTF; clone_size: few; cdr3_length: 13; v_call: TRBV27; d_call: TRBD1; j_call: TRBJ1-2
cdr3_nt: TGCAGTGCTCTACGGACACGGGATGAAAAACTGTTTTTT; cdr3_aa: CSALRTRDEKLFF; clone_size: many; cdr3_length: 13; v_call: TRBV20-1; d_call: -; j_call: TRBJ1-4
cdr3_nt: TGCAGTGCTAGCGGGGGGAGTATCTATGAGCAGTTCTTC; cdr3_aa: CSASGGSIYEQFF; clone_size: -; cdr3_length: 13; v_call: TRBV20-1; d_call: TRBD2; j_call: TRBJ2-1
cdr3_nt: TGCAGTGCTAGAGCCCGACAGGGCCTAGAAAAACTGTTTTTT; cdr3_aa: CSARARQGLEKLFF; clone_size: -; cdr3_length: 14; v_call: TRBV20-1; d_call: TRBD1; j_call: TRBJ1-4
cdr3_nt: TGTGCCAGCTCACTGTCTGACCAACCATCCACCTTC; cdr3_aa: CASSLSDQPSTF; clone_size: -; cdr3_length: 12; v_call: TRBV18; d_call: -; j_call: TRBJ1-2
cdr3_nt: TGTGCCAGCTCAGTACCGGGGGGGCACGAGCAGTACTTC; cdr3_aa: CASSVPGGHEQYF; clone_size: few; cdr3_length: 13; v_call: TRBV18; d_call: TRBD2; j_call: TRBJ2-7
cdr3_nt: TGCGCCAGCAGGCCCCCTTACAATGAGCAGTTCTTC; cdr3_aa: CASRPPYNEQFF; clone_size: -; cdr3_length: 12; v_call: TRBV10-1; d_call: -; j_call: TRBJ2-1
cdr3_nt: TGTGCCAGCAGCGACGGGTTAGCTAACTATGGCTACACCTTC; cdr3_aa: CASSDGLANYGYTF; clone_size: -; cdr3_length: 14; v_call: TRBV27; d_call: -; j_call: TRBJ1-2
cdr3_nt: TGCAGTACACCTTACCGGGACAGGGTTTACAATGAGCAGTTCTTC; cdr3_aa: CSTPYRDRVYNEQFF; clone_size: -; cdr3_length: 15; v_call: TRBV20-1; d_call: TRBD1; j_call: TRBJ2-1
cdr3_nt: TGTGCCTCGTGGTACATAGGGACAGATACGCAGTATTTT; cdr3_aa: CASWYIGTDTQYF; clone_size: many; cdr3_length: 13; v_call: TRBV27; d_call: -; j_call: TRBJ2-3
cdr3_nt: TGTGCCAGCTCACAGGACGGGGGGCTGGGTGAGCAGTTCTTC; cdr3_aa: CASSQDGGLGEQFF; clone_size: -; cdr3_length: 14; v_call: TRBV18; d_call: -; j_call: TRBJ2-1
cdr3_nt: TGTGCCAGCAGCCGAACCCGGGACAGGGACTCCTACGAGCAGTACTTC; cdr3_aa: CASSRTRDRDSYEQYF; clone_size: -; cdr3_length: 16; v_call: TRBV5-6; d_call: TRBD1; j_call: TRBJ2-7
cdr3_nt: TGTGCCAGCAGCTTACCCGTCTTAGCGGAGAAAGGGACAGATACGCAGTATTTT; cdr3_aa: CASSLPVLAEKGTDTQYF; clone_size: few; cdr3_length: 18; v_call: TRBV7-9; d_call: -; j_call: TRBJ2-3
cdr3_nt: TGCGCCAGCAGCCAACCGGGCCAAAGGTCACCCCTCCACTTT; cdr3_aa: CASSQPGQRSPLHF; clone_size: -; cdr3_length: 14; v_call: TRBV4-1; d_call: -; j_call: TRBJ1-6
cdr3_nt: TGTGCCAGCACTAAACAGGGGACGGACATTCAGTACTTC; cdr3_aa: CASTKQGTDIQYF; clone_size: few; cdr3_length: 13; v_call: TRBV6-5; d_call: TRBD1; j_call: TRBJ2-4
cdr3_nt: TGCGCCAGCAGCTTGGGTTCACACGATAGCAATCAGCCCCAGCATTTT; cdr3_aa: CASSLGSHDSNQPQHF; clone_size: many; cdr3_length: 16; v_call: TRBV5-1; d_call: -; j_call: TRBJ1-5
cdr3_nt: TGTGCCGGCAGGGGGACAGGGTCCTATAATTCACCCCTCCACTTT; cdr3_aa: CAGRGTGSYNSPLHF; clone_size: -; cdr3_length: 15; v_call: TRBV6-6; d_call: TRBD1; j_call: TRBJ1-6
cdr3_nt: TGTGCCAGCAGCATATCAGCTCTAGCGGGAGGCTCCTCCTCCTACGAGCAGTACTTC; cdr3_aa: CASSISALAGGSSSYEQYF; clone_size: few; cdr3_length: 19; v_call: TRBV7-9; d_call: TRBD2; j_call: TRBJ2-7